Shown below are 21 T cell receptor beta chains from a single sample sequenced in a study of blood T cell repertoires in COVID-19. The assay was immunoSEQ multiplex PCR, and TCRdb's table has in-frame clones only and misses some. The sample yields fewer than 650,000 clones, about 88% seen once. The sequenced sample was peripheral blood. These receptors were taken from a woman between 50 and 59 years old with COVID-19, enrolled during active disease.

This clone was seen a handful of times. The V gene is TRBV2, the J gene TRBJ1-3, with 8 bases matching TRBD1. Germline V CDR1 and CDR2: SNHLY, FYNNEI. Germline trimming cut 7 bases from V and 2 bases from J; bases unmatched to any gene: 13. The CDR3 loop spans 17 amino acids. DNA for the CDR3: TGTGCCAGCACCTCAGGGCAGGGGGCAACAACTGGAAACACCATATATTTT. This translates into CASTSGQGATTGNTIYF.

The CDR3 is CASSLATGGHGNEQFF. As DNA, the CDR3 is TGTGCCAGCAGCCTAGCCACAGGGGGCCATGGCAATGAGCAGTTCTTC. The chain uses TRBV7-3 and TRBJ2-1, with 9 bases aligning to TRBD1. In germline, CDR1 is SGHTA, CDR2 FQGTGA. V was pared by 5 bases and J by 6 bases, with 11 bases of the junction left unmatched. This CDR3 region has 16 residues. The full variable domain, with the rest looked up from reference TRBV7-3 and TRBJ2-1, is GAGVSQTPSNKVTEKGKYVELRCDPISGHTALYWYRQSLGQGPEFLIYFQGTGAADDSGLPNDRFFAVRPEGSVSTLKIQRTERGDSAVYLCASSLATGGHGNEQFFGPGTRLTVL.

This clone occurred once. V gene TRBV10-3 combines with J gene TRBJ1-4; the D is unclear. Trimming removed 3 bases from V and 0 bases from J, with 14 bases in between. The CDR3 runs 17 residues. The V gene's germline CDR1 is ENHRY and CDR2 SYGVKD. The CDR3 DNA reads TGTGCCATCAGTGATCTCGGTTCTTCTTCAACTAATGAAAAACTGTTTTTT. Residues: CAISDLGSSSTNEKLFF.

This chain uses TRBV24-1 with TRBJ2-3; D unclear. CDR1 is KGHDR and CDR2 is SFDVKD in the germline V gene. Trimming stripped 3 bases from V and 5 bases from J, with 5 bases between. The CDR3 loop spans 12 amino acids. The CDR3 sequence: CATSDPVDTQYF. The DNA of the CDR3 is TGTGCCACCAGTGATCCGGTAGATACGCAGTATTTT.

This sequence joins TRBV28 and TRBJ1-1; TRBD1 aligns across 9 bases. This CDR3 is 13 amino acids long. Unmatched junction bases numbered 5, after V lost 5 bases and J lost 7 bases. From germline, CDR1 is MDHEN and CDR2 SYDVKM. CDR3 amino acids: CASSRTGAYEAFF. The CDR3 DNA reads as TGTGCCAGCAGTCGGACAGGGGCGTATGAAGCTTTCTTT.

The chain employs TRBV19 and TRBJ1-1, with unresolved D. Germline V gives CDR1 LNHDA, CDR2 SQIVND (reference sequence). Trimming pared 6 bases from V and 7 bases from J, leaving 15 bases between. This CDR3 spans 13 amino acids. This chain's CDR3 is CASSPLNGNEAFF. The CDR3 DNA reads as TGTGCCAGTAGCCCCTTAAACGGGAATGAAGCTTTCTTT.

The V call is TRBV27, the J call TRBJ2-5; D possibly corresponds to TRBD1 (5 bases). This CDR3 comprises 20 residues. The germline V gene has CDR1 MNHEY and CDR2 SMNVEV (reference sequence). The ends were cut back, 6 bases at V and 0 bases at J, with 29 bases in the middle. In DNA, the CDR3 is TGTGCCAGCAGCCTAAAGGCGGTTCTAGGCAGGGCGATACACCAAGAGACCCAGTACTTC. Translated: CASSLKAVLGRAIHQETQYF.

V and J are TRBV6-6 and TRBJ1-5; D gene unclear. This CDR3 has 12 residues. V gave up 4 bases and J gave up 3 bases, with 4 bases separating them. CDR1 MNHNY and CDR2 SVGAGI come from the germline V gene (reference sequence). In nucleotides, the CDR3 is TGTGCCAGCAGTTCAAACAATCAGCCCCAGCATTTT. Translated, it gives CASSSNNQPQHF.

The CDR3 is CASSPTSSETQYF. CDR3 DNA sequence: TGTGCCAGCAGCCCGACTAGCTCAGAGACCCAGTACTTC. The chain uses TRBV3-1 (or the pseudogene TRBV3-2) and TRBJ2-5; 7 bases agree with TRBD2. The CDR3 contains 13 residues. J gave up 4 bases and V 4 bases, and 3 bases lay outside the gene matches. Germline V gives CDR1 LGHDT, CDR2 YNNKEL (reference sequence).

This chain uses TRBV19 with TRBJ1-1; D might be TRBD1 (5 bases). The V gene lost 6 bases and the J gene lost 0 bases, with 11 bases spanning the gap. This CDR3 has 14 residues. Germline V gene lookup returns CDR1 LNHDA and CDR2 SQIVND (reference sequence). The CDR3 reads CASRTEVMNTEAFF. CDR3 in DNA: TGTGCCAGTAGGACAGAGGTAATGAACACTGAAGCTTTCTTT.

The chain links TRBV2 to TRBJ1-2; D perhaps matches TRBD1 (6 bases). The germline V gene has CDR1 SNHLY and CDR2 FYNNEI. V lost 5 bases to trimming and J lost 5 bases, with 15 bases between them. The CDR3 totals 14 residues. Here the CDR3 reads CASSRRQVVYGYTF. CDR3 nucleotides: TGTGCCAGCAGTAGAAGACAGGTGGTATATGGCTACACCTTC.

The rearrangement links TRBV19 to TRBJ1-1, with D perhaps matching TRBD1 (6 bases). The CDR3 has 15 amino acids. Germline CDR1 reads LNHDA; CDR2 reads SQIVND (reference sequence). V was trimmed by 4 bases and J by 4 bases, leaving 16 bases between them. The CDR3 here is CASSTWRRGTTEAFF. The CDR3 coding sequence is TGTGCCAGTAGTACTTGGAGAAGGGGGACCACTGAAGCTTTCTTT. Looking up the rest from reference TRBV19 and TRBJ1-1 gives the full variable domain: DGGITQSPKYLFRKEGQNVTLSCEQNLNHDAMYWYRQDPGQGLRLIYYSQIVNDFQKGDIAEGYSVSREKKESFPLTVTSAQKNPTAFYLCASSTWRRGTTEAFFGQGTRLTVV.

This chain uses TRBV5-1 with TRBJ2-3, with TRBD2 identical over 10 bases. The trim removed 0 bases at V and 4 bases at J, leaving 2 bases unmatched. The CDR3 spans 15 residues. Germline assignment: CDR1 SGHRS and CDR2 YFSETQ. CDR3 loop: CASSLVGLAADTQYF. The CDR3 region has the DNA TGCGCCAGCAGCTTGGTCGGACTAGCGGCAGATACGCAGTATTTT.

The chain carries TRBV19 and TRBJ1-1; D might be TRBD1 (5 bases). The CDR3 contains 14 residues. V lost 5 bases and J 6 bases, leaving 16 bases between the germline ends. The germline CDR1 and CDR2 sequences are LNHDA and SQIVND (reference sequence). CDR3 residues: CASSLGWGTPEAFF. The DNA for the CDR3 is TGTGCCAGTAGTTTGGGGTGGGGCACCCCTGAAGCTTTCTTT.

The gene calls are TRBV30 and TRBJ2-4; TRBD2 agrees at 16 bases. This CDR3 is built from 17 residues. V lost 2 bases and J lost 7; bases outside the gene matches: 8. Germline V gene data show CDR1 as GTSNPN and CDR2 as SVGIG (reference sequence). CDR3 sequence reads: CAWSKGTSGGAGNIQYF. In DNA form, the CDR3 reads TGTGCCTGGAGTAAGGGGACTAGCGGGGGGGCCGGGAACATTCAGTACTTC.

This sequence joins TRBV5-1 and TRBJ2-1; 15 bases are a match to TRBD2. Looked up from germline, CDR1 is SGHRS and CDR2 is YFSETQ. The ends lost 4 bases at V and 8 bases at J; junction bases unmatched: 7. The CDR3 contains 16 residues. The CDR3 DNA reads TGCGCCAGCAGCCTAGGACTAGCGGGGGGGCGTGATGAGCAGTTCTTC. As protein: CASSLGLAGGRDEQFF.

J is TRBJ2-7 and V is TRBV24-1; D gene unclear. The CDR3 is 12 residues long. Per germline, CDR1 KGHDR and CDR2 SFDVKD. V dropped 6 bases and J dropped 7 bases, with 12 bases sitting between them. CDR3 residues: CATSPGSREQYF. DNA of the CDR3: TGTGCCACCAGTCCGGGTAGTCGTGAGCAGTACTTC.

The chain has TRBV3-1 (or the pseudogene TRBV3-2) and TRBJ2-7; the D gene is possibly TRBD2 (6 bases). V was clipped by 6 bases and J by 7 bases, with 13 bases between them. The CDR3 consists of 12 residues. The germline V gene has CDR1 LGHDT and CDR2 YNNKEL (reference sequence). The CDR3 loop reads CASSKAGLEQYF. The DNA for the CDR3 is TGTGCCAGCAGTAAAGCGGGCCTGGAGCAGTACTTC.

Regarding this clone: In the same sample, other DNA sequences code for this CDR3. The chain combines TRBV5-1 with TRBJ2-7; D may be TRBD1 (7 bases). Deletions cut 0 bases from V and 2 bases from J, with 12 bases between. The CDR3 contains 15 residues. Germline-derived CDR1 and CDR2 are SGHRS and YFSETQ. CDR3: CASSLVAGQTYEQYF. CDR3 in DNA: TGCGCCAGCAGCTTGGTGGCGGGACAGACCTACGAGCAGTACTTC.

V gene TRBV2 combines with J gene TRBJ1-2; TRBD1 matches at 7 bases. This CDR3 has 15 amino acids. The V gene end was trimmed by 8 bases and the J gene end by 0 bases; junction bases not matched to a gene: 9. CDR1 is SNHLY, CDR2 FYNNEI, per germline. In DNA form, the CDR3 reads TGTGCCAGCGGAGGGACAGCCGAAACTAACTATGGCTACACCTTC. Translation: CASGGTAETNYGYTF.

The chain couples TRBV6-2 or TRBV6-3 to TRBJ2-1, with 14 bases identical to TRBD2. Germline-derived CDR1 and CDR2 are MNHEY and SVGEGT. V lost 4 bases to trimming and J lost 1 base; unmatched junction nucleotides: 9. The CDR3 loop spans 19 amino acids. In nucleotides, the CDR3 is TGTGCCAGCAGTTCCCCGAGACTAGCGGGGGGGCCTTCCTACAATGAGCAGTTCTTC. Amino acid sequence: CASSSPRLAGGPSYNEQFF.